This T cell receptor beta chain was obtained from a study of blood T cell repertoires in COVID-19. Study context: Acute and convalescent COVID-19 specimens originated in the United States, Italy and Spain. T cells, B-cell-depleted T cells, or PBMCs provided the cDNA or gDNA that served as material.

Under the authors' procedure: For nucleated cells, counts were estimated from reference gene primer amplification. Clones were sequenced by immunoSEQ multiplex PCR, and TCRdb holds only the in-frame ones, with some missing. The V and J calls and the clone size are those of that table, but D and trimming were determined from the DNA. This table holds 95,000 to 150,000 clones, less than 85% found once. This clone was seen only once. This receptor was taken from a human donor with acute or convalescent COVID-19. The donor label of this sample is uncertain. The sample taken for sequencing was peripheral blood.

The CDR3 spells CASSGRGRETQYF. DNA for the CDR3: TGTGCCAGCAGCGGCAGGGGGCGGGAGACCCAGTACTTC. This chain links TRBV2 with TRBJ2-5, with 8 nucleotides matching TRBD1. The length of the CDR3 is 13 residues. Germline-derived CDR1 and CDR2 are SNHLY and FYNNEI. The V segment lost 6 bases and the J segment 5 bases; nucleotides outside the gene matches: 5.